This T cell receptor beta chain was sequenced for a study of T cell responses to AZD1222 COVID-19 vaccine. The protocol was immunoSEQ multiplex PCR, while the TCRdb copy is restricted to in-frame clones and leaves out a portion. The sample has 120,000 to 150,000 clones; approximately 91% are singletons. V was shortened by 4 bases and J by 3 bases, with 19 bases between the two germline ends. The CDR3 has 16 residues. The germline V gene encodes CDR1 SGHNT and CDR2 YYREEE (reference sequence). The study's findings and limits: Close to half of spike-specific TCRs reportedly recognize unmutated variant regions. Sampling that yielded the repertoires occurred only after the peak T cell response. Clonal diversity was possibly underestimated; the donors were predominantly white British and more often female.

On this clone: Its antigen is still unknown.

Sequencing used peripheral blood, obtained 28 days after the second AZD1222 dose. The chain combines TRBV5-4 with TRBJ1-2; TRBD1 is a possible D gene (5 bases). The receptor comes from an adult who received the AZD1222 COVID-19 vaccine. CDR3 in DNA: TGTGCCAGCAGCGATTTTCTAGGGGACTTACACTATGGCTACACCTTC. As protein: CASSDFLGDLHYGYTF.